These 30 T cell receptor beta chains were sequenced from one sample in a study of shared clonotypes between healthy human individuals. CD45RO-negative, CCR7-positively selected cells formed the naive CD8 fraction, excluding terminally differentiated effector memory CD45RA+ cells. Here immunoSEQ multiplex PCR was the method, and the copy in TCRdb shows in-frame clones only, minus some. The sample yields 450,000 to 700,000 clones, about 95% seen once. The sequencing sample was made of naive CD8+ T cells sorted from blood. The source of these receptors is a woman younger than 45 in good health.

On this clone itself: Because it lacks the conserved phenylalanine or tryptophan at the end, this CDR3 is likely a read error. The J gene is TRBJ1-4, the V gene TRBV6-8; D remains ambiguous. CDR1 and CDR2 (germline): MNHGY, SAAAGT. This CDR3 is built from 11 residues. The V end was cut by 6 bases, the J end by 10 bases, with 9 bases between. The chain's CDR3 is CASSSMGKLFS. The CDR3, as DNA: TGTGCCAGCAGCTCGATGGGAAAACTGTTTTCT.

This chain links TRBV27 with TRBJ1-2; TRBD1 matches 7 bases. Germline CDR1 reads MNHEY; CDR2 reads SMNVEV (reference sequence). There are 13 residues in the CDR3. Unmatched junction bases numbered 6, after V lost 6 bases and J lost 5 bases. CDR3 in amino acids: CASSQGVLYGYTF. The CDR3 bases are TGTGCCAGCAGCCAGGGGGTCCTTTATGGCTACACCTTC.

The chain recombines TRBV28 with TRBJ1-5, with TRBD1 matching over 8 bases. Germline V gene lookup returns CDR1 MDHEN and CDR2 SYDVKM. This CDR3 contains 15 residues. J gave up 3 bases and V 2 bases, and 3 bases lay outside the gene matches. CDR3 nucleotides: TGTGCCAGCAGTTTAGGGCAGGGGGCCAATCAGCCCCAGCATTTT. Translating it yields CASSLGQGANQPQHF.

The chain links TRBV5-4 to TRBJ2-5; D is perhaps TRBD1 (6 bases). Germline V gene data show CDR1 as SGHNT and CDR2 as YYREEE (reference sequence). The CDR3 has 13 residues. V lost 4 bases and J 9 bases, leaving 16 bases between the germline ends. CDR3 sequence: CASSQDGPGAQYF. The CDR3 nucleotides are TGTGCCAGCAGCCAGGACGGTCCAGGGGCCCAGTACTTC.

The rearrangement joins TRBV4-1 to TRBJ2-5; D is possibly TRBD1 (5 bases). The germline V gene has CDR1 MGHRA and CDR2 YSYEKL. The CDR3 is 15 residues long. Trimming removed 0 bases at V and 3 bases at J, with 11 bases between. As DNA, the CDR3 is TGCGCCAGCAGCCAAGATCGGGCCAGGGAAGAGACCCAGTACTTC. Translation gives CASSQDRAREETQYF.

Details on this clone: One end of the junction varies from germline; a read error may be responsible. The chain is built from TRBV5-4 and TRBJ1-1; TRBD1 matches at 10 bases. The CDR3 extends over 13 amino acids. CDR1 is SGHNT and CDR2 is YYREEE in the germline V gene (reference sequence). CDR3: CASSLARGQGLVW. CDR3 nucleotide sequence: TGTGCCAGCAGCTTGGCCCGGGGACAGGGGTTAGTCTGG.

The V and J genes are TRBV6-5 and TRBJ2-5, with D unclear. Germline V gives CDR1 MNHEY, CDR2 SVGAGI. Deletions cut 0 bases from V and 2 bases from J, with 13 bases between. The CDR3 sequence is 16 residues long. For the CDR3, the DNA is TGTGCCAGCAGTTACTCTCTTAGTTTCGGACAAGAGACCCAGTACTTC. This codes for CASSYSLSFGQETQYF.

This rearrangement joins TRBV28 to TRBJ2-3; 8 nucleotides match TRBD1. Germline V gene sequence: CDR1 MDHEN, CDR2 SYDVKM. The V gene end was trimmed by 6 bases and the J gene end by 3 bases; junction bases not matched to a gene: 5. This CDR3 has 14 amino acids. CDR3 residues: CASSYYRGTDTQYF. CDR3 DNA sequence: TGTGCCAGCAGCTACTACAGGGGGACAGATACGCAGTATTTT.

This clone has only a few counts. The chain recombines TRBV28 with TRBJ2-1; no reliable D call. This CDR3 is built from 10 residues. CDR1 and CDR2 (germline): MDHEN, SYDVKM. CDR3 amino acids: CGTGDNEQFF. The CDR3 bases are TGTGGGACGGGCGACAATGAGCAGTTCTTC.

This rearrangement joins TRBV5-4 to TRBJ2-7; 8 nucleotides agree with TRBD2. The CDR3 runs to 15 residues. Germline V gene lookup returns CDR1 SGHNT and CDR2 YYREEE (reference sequence). V lost 4 bases and J lost 1; bases outside the gene matches: 7. This CDR3 is CASSVGRAHSYEQYF. As DNA, the CDR3 is TGTGCCAGCAGCGTCGGGAGGGCCCATTCCTACGAGCAGTACTTC.

The chain carries TRBV27 and TRBJ2-2; D is uncertain. Germline V gene sequence: CDR1 MNHEY, CDR2 SMNVEV (reference sequence). The V gene lost 2 bases and the J gene lost 8 bases, with 15 bases spanning the gap. There are 15 residues in the CDR3. The DNA for the CDR3 is TGTGCCAGCAGTTTAGCAGCGTACTCGGGTGGGGAGCTGTTTTTT. Its protein product is CASSLAAYSGGELFF.

The V and J genes are TRBV13 and TRBJ2-1, with 7 bases that match TRBD2. J gave up 7 bases and V 0 bases, and 9 bases lay outside the gene matches. Per the germline V gene, CDR1 is PRHDT and CDR2 is FYEKMQ (reference sequence). The CDR3 runs 16 residues. The CDR3 region is CASSLGWTSEGNEQFF. In nucleotides, the CDR3 is TGTGCCAGCAGCTTAGGATGGACTAGTGAGGGTAATGAGCAGTTCTTC.

CDR3 sequence (DNA): TGTGCCAGCAGTGACAGTCTCTCAGCCTGGGGTAATCAGCCCCAGCATTTT. This sequence encodes CASSDSLSAWGNQPQHF. This rearrangement joins TRBV6-1 to TRBJ1-5; D is uncertain. Trimming shortened V by 3 bases and J by 4 bases, and 19 bases separated the two germline ends. The CDR3 spans 17 residues. Germline CDR1 reads MNHNS; CDR2 reads SASEGT.

The V call is TRBV5-4, the J call TRBJ2-1, with no clear D. Germline CDR1 and CDR2: SGHNT and YYREEE (reference sequence). Trimming removed 0 bases at V and 9 bases at J, with 4 bases between. CDR3 length: 11 amino acids. The CDR3 DNA reads TGTGCCAGCAGCTTGGAGCCTGAGCAGTTCTTC. This codes for CASSLEPEQFF. The variable domain in full, completed from reference TRBV5-4 and TRBJ2-1, reads ETGVTQSPTHLIKTRGQQVTLRCSSQSGHNTVSWYQQALGQGPQFIFQYYREEENGRGNFPPRFSGLQFPNYSSELNVNALELDDSALYLCASSLEPEQFFGPGTRLTVL.

This clone was observed a single time. The CDR3 loop reads CASSRDEGANEQFF. CDR3 in DNA: TGTGCCAGCAGTAGGGACGAGGGCGCGAATGAGCAGTTCTTC. This chain connects TRBV25-1 to TRBJ2-1; D is possibly TRBD1 or TRBD2 (5 bases each). V lost 5 bases to trimming and J lost 7 bases, with 15 bases between them. The V gene's germline CDR1 is MGHDK and CDR2 SYGVNS. The CDR3 has 14 amino acids.

The genes are TRBV7-6 and TRBJ2-1; D unclear. The germline V gene has CDR1 SGHVS and CDR2 FNYEAQ. The CDR3 consists of 12 residues. V lost 1 base to trimming and J lost 9 bases, with 7 bases between them. CDR3 nucleotides: TGTGCCAGCAGCTTAGGTAGGGCTGAGCAGTTCTTC. Its protein product is CASSLGRAEQFF.

V gene TRBV28 combines with J gene TRBJ1-5; 8 nucleotides align to TRBD1. V dropped 4 bases and J dropped 1; count of bases not matched to a gene: 9. The CDR3 spans 17 residues. Germline V gives CDR1 MDHEN, CDR2 SYDVKM. The CDR3 DNA reads TGTGCCAGCAGTTCCCGGACAGGGAGGGTAAGCAATCAGCCCCAGCATTTT. It encodes CASSSRTGRVSNQPQHF. Filled out from reference TRBV28 and TRBJ1-5, the complete variable domain reads DVKVTQSSRYLVKRTGEKVFLECVQDMDHENMFWYRQDPGLGLRLIYFSYDVKMKEKGDIPEGYSVSREKKERFSLILESASTNQTSMYLCASSSRTGRVSNQPQHFGDGTRLSIL.

This chain joins TRBV11-1 and TRBJ2-3; tentative D call: TRBD1 (5 bases). The CDR3 has 11 amino acids. Germline CDR1 SGHAT, CDR2 FQDESV (reference sequence). Trimming stripped 5 bases from V and 6 bases from J, with 6 bases between. The chain's CDR3 is CASSGADTQYF. The CDR3 DNA sequence: TGTGCCAGCAGCGGGGCTGATACGCAGTATTTT.

This chain connects TRBV27 to TRBJ2-6; 12 bases are shared with TRBD1. The V gene's germline CDR1 is MNHEY and CDR2 SMNVEV (reference sequence). This CDR3 is 17 amino acids long. V was clipped by 3 bases and J by 2 bases; unmatched bases: 2. CDR3: CASSLGTGGAGANVLTF. The CDR3 nucleotides are TGTGCCAGCAGTTTGGGGACAGGGGGCGCTGGGGCCAACGTCCTGACTTTC.

This chain uses TRBV28 with TRBJ2-1; TRBD2 aligns across 7 bases. Looked up from germline, CDR1 is MDHEN and CDR2 is SYDVKM. J lost 2 bases, V lost 6 bases, and 10 bases had no gene match. CDR3 length equals 16 residues. DNA for the CDR3: TGTGCCAGCAGGAAACTAGCGCCGTTGACCTACAATGAGCAGTTCTTC. This encodes CASRKLAPLTYNEQFF.

The V and J genes are TRBV7-9 and TRBJ2-1; the D is unclear. Trimming shortened V by 6 bases and J by 7 bases, and 13 bases separated the two germline ends. CDR3 length: 13 amino acids. The V gene's germline CDR1 is SEHNR and CDR2 FQNEAQ (reference sequence). CDR3 sequence reads: CASRLLDSNEQFF. In nucleotides, the CDR3 is TGTGCCAGCAGACTGCTCGACTCTAATGAGCAGTTCTTC.

This CDR3 is CASSLAGARDEQYF. The CDR3 DNA is TGTGCCAGCAGTCTAGCCGGGGCCCGCGACGAGCAGTACTTC. V is TRBV27 and J is TRBJ2-7, with D perhaps given as TRBD1 or TRBD2 (5 bases each). With 5 bases removed from V and 5 bases from J, the gap between germline ends came to 16 bases. Germline V CDR1 and CDR2: MNHEY, SMNVEV (reference sequence). This CDR3 is 14 amino acids long.

This clone is a singleton in its sample. This sequence joins TRBV10-2 and TRBJ2-7; possibly TRBD1 for D (5 bases). V shed 2 bases and J shed 0 bases, with 8 bases lying between them. The CDR3 extends over 14 amino acids. Germline V gene lookup returns CDR1 WSHSY and CDR2 SAAADI. CDR3 sequence: CASSEQGVSYEQYF. The CDR3, as DNA: TGCGCCAGCAGTGAGCAGGGCGTCTCCTACGAGCAGTACTTC.

V usage is TRBV6-1 and J usage is TRBJ1-5; TRBD1 aligns across 10 bases. The CDR3 loop spans 16 amino acids. Trimming took 3 bases from V and 6 from J; bases not matched to a gene: 8. The germline gives CDR1 MNHNS, CDR2 SASEGT. CDR3 in amino acids: CASSETPGTGVQPQHF. DNA of the CDR3: TGTGCCAGCAGTGAGACCCCGGGGACAGGGGTTCAGCCCCAGCATTTT.

On this clone: This sample includes further DNA sequences coding for the same CDR3. The chain employs TRBV27 and TRBJ2-1, with TRBD2 as a possible D gene (6 bases). Trimming stripped 2 bases from V and 4 bases from J, with 9 bases between. The germline CDR1 and CDR2 sequences are MNHEY and SMNVEV (reference sequence). This CDR3 region has 14 residues. The CDR3, as DNA: TGTGCCAGCAGTTTAGCGGGATCGTACAATGAGCAGTTCTTC. Translation: CASSLAGSYNEQFF.

This sequence joins TRBV6-1 and TRBJ1-5, with D possibly matching TRBD1 (5 bases). CDR3 length: 13 residues. Germline V gene lookup returns CDR1 MNHNS and CDR2 SASEGT. V was clipped by 7 bases and J by 6 bases, with 13 bases between them. The chain's CDR3 is CASTGGGFQPQHF. CDR3 coding DNA: TGTGCCAGCACCGGGGGGGGGTTTCAGCCCCAGCATTTT.

This clone was seen a single time. The V gene is TRBV19, the J gene TRBJ1-1; no firm D call. Germline V gene lookup returns CDR1 LNHDA and CDR2 SQIVND (reference sequence). Trimming removed 0 bases at V and 1 base at J, with 9 bases between. The CDR3 runs 15 residues. CDR3 nucleotides: TGTGCCAGTAGTATAGATGAGGAACCGAACACTGAAGCTTTCTTT. It specifies CASSIDEEPNTEAFF.

DNA for the CDR3: TGTGCCAGCAGTCAAAGGACAGAAAACATTCAGTACTTC. This encodes CASSQRTENIQYF. The chain recombines TRBV28 with TRBJ2-4; perhaps TRBD1 as D (6 bases). This CDR3 contains 13 residues. From germline, CDR1 is MDHEN and CDR2 SYDVKM. V was clipped by 5 bases and J by 5 bases, with 10 bases between them.

The rearrangement uses TRBV4-1 and TRBJ2-1, with 14 positions matching TRBD2. CDR3 length: 18 residues. Trimming at V came to 1 base and at J to 5 bases, leaving 7 bases not matched to a gene. CDR1 and CDR2 from the germline V gene are MGHRA and YSYEKL. The CDR3 loop is CASSQVPPGLAGDNEQFF. For the CDR3, the DNA is TGCGCCAGCAGCCAAGTACCCCCGGGACTAGCGGGGGACAATGAGCAGTTCTTC.

This rearrangement joins TRBV28 to TRBJ2-5, with 9 nucleotides matching TRBD1. Gene TRBJ2-7 matches the end of the DNA better, so the J call may be wrong. CDR1 and CDR2 from the germline V gene are MDHEN and SYDVKM. The CDR3 has 15 residues. CDR3 loop: CASHPGQGKIDEQYF. CDR3 nucleotide sequence: TGTGCCAGTCATCCGGGACAGGGCAAAATAGACGAGCAGTACTTC.